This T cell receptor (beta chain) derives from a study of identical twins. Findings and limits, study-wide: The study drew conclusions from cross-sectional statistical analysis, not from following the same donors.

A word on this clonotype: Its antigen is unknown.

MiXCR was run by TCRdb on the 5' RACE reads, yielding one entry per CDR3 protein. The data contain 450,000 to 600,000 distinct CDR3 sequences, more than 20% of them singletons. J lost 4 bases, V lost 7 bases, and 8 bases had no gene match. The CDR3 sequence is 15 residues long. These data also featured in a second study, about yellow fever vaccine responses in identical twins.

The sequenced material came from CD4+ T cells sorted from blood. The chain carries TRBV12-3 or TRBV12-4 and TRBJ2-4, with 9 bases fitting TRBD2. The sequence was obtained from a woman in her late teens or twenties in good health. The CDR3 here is CASKDGLAMKNIQYF. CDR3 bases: TGTGCCAGCAAAGACGGACTAGCGATGAAAAACATTCAGTACTTC.